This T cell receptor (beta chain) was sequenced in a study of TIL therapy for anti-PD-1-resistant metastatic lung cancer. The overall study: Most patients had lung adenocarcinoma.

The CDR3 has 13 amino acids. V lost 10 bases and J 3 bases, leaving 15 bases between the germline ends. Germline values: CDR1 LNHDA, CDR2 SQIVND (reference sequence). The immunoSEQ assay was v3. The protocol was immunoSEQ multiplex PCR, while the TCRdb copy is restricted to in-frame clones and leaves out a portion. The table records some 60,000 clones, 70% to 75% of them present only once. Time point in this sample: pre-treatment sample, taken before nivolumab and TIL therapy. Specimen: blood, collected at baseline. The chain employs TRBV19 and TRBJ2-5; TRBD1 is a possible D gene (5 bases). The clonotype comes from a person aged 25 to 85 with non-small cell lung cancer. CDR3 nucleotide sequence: TGTGCCACCTCGGGTCCAGGGAAAGAGACCCAGTACTTC. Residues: CATSGPGKETQYF.